What follows are 20 T cell receptor beta chains derived from one specimen sequenced in a study of shared clonotypes between healthy human individuals. Repertoires were generated with immunoSEQ multiplex PCR, while TCRdb's copy carries only in-frame clones and drops some. Among around 2.1 million clones listed, under 97% were seen once. The material sequenced was naive CD4+ T cells sorted from blood. Stated subset: CD45RA+ positively selected. Receptors originate from a man between 18 and 35 years old in good health.

The V and J genes are TRBV11-1 and TRBJ2-5; 7 bases fit TRBD2. V lost 5 bases to trimming and J lost 1 base; unmatched junction nucleotides: 10. Germline V gene sequence: CDR1 SGHAT, CDR2 FQDESV (reference sequence). This CDR3 is 16 amino acids long. The CDR3 sequence: CASSPGTPGGQETQYF. The CDR3 bases are TGTGCCAGCAGCCCTGGGACCCCGGGAGGCCAAGAGACCCAGTACTTC.

As concerns this clone: Within the sample, other DNA sequences also encode this same CDR3. The chain recombines TRBV5-1 with TRBJ2-3; D perhaps matches TRBD1 (5 bases). Germline values: CDR1 SGHRS, CDR2 YFSETQ. The CDR3 totals 15 residues. V dropped 0 bases and J dropped 0 bases, with 8 bases sitting between them. Here the CDR3 reads CASSLEGVSTDTQYF. The CDR3 bases are TGCGCCAGCAGCTTGGAAGGGGTGAGCACAGATACGCAGTATTTT.

Remarks on this clone: Other nucleotide sequences from this sample produce the same CDR3. The V call is TRBV5-1, the J call TRBJ2-7, with D perhaps TRBD1 or TRBD2 (6 bases each). Germline-derived CDR1 and CDR2 are SGHRS and YFSETQ. V gave up 4 bases and J gave up 0 bases, with 11 bases separating them. The CDR3 covers 14 residues. CDR3 nucleotide sequence: TGCGCCAGCAGCCTAGGGGGGTCCTCCTACGAGCAGTACTTC. The encoded protein is CASSLGGSSYEQYF.

The count of this clone is one. This chain joins TRBV5-1 and TRBJ2-1, with D possibly TRBD2 on 5 matching bases. The CDR3 loop spans 16 amino acids. Germline values: CDR1 SGHRS, CDR2 YFSETQ. Trimming left V 0 bases short and J 3 bases short, with 13 bases between. CDR3 residues: CASSLASSNNYNEQFF. CDR3 DNA: TGCGCCAGCAGCTTGGCTTCTAGCAATAACTACAATGAGCAGTTCTTC.

Here the CDR3 reads CAIYSFLGGKLFF. CDR3 DNA sequence: TGTGCCATCTACAGTTTTTTGGGAGGAAAACTGTTTTTT. The chain carries TRBV6-1 and TRBJ1-4; D gene uncertain. The CDR3 is made up of 13 amino acids. CDR1 and CDR2 from the germline V gene are MNHNS and SASEGT. V lost 10 bases and J 10 bases, leaving 19 bases between the germline ends.

The CDR3 reads CAISESRGIAGDEQFF. The DNA of the CDR3 is TGTGCCATCAGTGAGTCGAGGGGGATAGCGGGAGATGAGCAGTTCTTC. The chain couples TRBV10-3 to TRBJ2-1, with 9 nucleotides matching TRBD2. Germline assignment: CDR1 ENHRY and CDR2 SYGVKD. The length of the CDR3 is 16 residues. J gave up 8 bases and V 0 bases, and 8 bases lay outside the gene matches.

This CDR3 reads CAWSGGTGPERSSYNEQFF. In nucleotides, the CDR3 is TGTGCCTGGAGTGGGGGGACAGGGCCCGAAAGGAGCTCCTACAATGAGCAGTTCTTC. V usage is TRBV30 and J usage is TRBJ2-1; 9 positions match TRBD1. This CDR3 is 19 amino acids long. CDR1 and CDR2 (germline): GTSNPN, SVGIG (reference sequence). The J segment lost 0 bases and the V segment lost 1 base, leaving 13 bases of the junction unmatched.

V and J are TRBV6-5 and TRBJ1-2; D unresolved. Germline V gene data show CDR1 as MNHEY and CDR2 as SVGAGI. The CDR3 loop spans 12 amino acids. V gave up 9 bases and J gave up 7 bases, with 15 bases separating them. The CDR3 protein is CASQNPVGGYTF. The CDR3 bases are TGTGCCAGTCAAAATCCCGTAGGTGGCTACACCTTC.

The gene calls are TRBV5-6 and TRBJ2-2, with 9 nucleotides matching TRBD2. Germline CDR1 and CDR2: SGHDT and YYEEEE. The CDR3 is made up of 16 amino acids. Trimming took 5 bases from V and 1 from J; bases not matched to a gene: 6. The CDR3 nucleotides read TGTGCCAGCAGGGGGGGACTAGCAGAGAACACCGGGGAGCTGTTTTTT. Its translation is CASRGGLAENTGELFF.

The chain employs TRBV10-1 and TRBJ1-6; unclear D gene. The length of the CDR3 is 8 residues. The germline V gene has CDR1 WNHNN and CDR2 SYGVQD (reference sequence). V lost 8 bases and J 12 bases, leaving 2 bases between the germline ends. The CDR3 here is CASVPLHF. The CDR3 nucleotides are TGCGCCAGCGTACCCCTCCACTTT.

The J gene is TRBJ1-4, the V gene TRBV4-2; weak D call: TRBD1 (6 bases). This CDR3 contains 15 residues. Looked up from germline, CDR1 is LGHNA and CDR2 is YNFKEQ. Between the trimmed V and J ends, which lost 1 base and 8 bases, there was a span of 14 bases. CDR3 loop: CASSQGGPGGEKLFF. The CDR3 coding sequence is TGTGCCAGCAGCCAAGGGGGGCCCGGCGGGGAAAAACTGTTTTTT.

The V and J genes are TRBV10-3 and TRBJ1-5; D unclear. CDR1 and CDR2 (germline): ENHRY, SYGVKD. Deletions cut 4 bases from V and 6 bases from J, with 10 bases between. The CDR3 loop spans 13 amino acids. The CDR3 region has the DNA TGTGCCATCAGTGCCGACCCCACTCAGCCCCAGCATTTT. Translated: CAISADPTQPQHF.

The V gene is TRBV6-6, the J gene TRBJ1-1; D is uncertain. Germline V lookup: CDR1 MNHNY, CDR2 SVGAGI (reference sequence). The CDR3 is made up of 15 amino acids. V was pared by 0 bases and J by 1 base, with 9 bases between. CDR3 coding DNA: TGTGCCAGCAGTTACTCTGGGTCGGGGAACACTGAAGCTTTCTTT. Translated: CASSYSGSGNTEAFF.

The CDR3 region is CASSFERGLGTDTQYF. In DNA form, the CDR3 reads TGTGCCAGCAGCTTCGAGCGGGGGCTCGGCACAGATACGCAGTATTTT. J is TRBJ2-3 and V is TRBV5-6; 8 bases agree with TRBD2. V lost 2 bases, J lost 1 base, and 6 bases stayed unmatched. CDR3 length: 16 residues. Germline loops: CDR1 SGHDT, CDR2 YYEEEE.

V gene TRBV7-9 combines with J gene TRBJ1-5; 7 bases align to TRBD1. CDR3 length: 14 amino acids. V was clipped by 5 bases and J by 5 bases; unmatched bases: 6. Germline V gene data show CDR1 as SEHNR and CDR2 as FQNEAQ (reference sequence). The DNA of the CDR3 is TGTGCCAGCAGCCCAGGGACAGACCATCAGCCCCAGCATTTT. Translation gives CASSPGTDHQPQHF.

The J gene is TRBJ2-3, the V gene TRBV18; no definite D call. The CDR3 length is 15 residues. V dropped 5 bases and J dropped 2 bases, with 14 bases sitting between them. Germline CDR1 reads KGHSH; CDR2 reads LQKENI. The CDR3 spells CASSSRQPDTDTQYF. The CDR3 DNA sequence: TGTGCCAGCTCATCGAGACAACCTGACACAGATACGCAGTATTTT.

The chain joins TRBV5-1 to TRBJ2-5; maybe TRBD2 (6 bases). The V and J ends lost 0 bases and 3 bases respectively, with 9 bases between them. The CDR3 contains 14 residues. The V gene's germline CDR1 is SGHRS and CDR2 YFSETQ. CDR3 in DNA: TGCGCCAGCAGCTTGGGCGGCGGGGAAGAGACCCAGTACTTC. Translated, it gives CASSLGGGEETQYF.

This clone was observed a single time. Other DNA variants within this sample encode the same CDR3. The CDR3 here is CSVARGLADTQYF. The CDR3 nucleotides read TGCAGCGTTGCCAGGGGGTTGGCGGATACGCAGTATTTT. This chain connects TRBV29-1 to TRBJ2-3, with TRBD1 matching over 7 bases. V dropped 4 bases and J dropped 6; count of bases not matched to a gene: 7. CDR3 length: 13 residues. CDR1 and CDR2 (germline): SQVTM, ANQGSEA.

This clone occurred once. The genes are TRBV10-3 and TRBJ1-2; D perhaps matches TRBD1 (5 bases). Germline V gene data show CDR1 as ENHRY and CDR2 as SYGVKD. The CDR3 spans 13 residues. The ends were cut back, 2 bases at V and 8 bases at J, with 12 bases in the middle. CDR3 protein: CAISEAGSDGYTF. The CDR3 nucleotides read TGTGCCATCAGTGAGGCAGGGTCGGACGGCTACACCTTC.

The chain combines TRBV4-1 with TRBJ2-3, with 9 bases identical to TRBD2. Germline CDR1 is MGHRA and CDR2 is YSYEKL. CDR3 length: 18 residues. J was trimmed by 2 bases and V by 6 bases; bases with no gene match: 15. Here the CDR3 reads CASRRREALAGPTDTQYF. In DNA form, the CDR3 reads TGCGCCAGCAGGAGACGCGAGGCTCTAGCGGGGCCCACAGATACGCAGTATTTT.